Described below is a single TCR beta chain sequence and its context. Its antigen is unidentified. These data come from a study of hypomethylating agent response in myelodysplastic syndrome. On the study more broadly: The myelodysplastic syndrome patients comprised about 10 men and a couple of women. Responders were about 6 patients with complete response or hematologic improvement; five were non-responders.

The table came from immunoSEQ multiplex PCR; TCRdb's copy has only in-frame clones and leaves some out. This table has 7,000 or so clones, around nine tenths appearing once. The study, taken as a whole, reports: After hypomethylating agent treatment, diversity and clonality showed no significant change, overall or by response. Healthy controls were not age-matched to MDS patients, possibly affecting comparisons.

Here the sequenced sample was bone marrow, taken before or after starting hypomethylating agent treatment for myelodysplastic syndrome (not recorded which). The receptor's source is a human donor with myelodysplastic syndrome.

The CDR3 sequence: CASSPQGQVGETQYF. CDR3 nucleotide sequence: TGTGCCAGCAGCCCCCAGGGACAGGTTGGAGAGACCCAGTACTTC. The rearrangement uses TRBV7-2 and TRBJ2-5, with 8 bases matching TRBD1. The J segment lost 4 bases and the V segment lost 5 bases, leaving 9 bases of the junction unmatched. CDR3 length: 15 residues. Germline V gene sequence: CDR1 SGHTA, CDR2 FQGNSA.